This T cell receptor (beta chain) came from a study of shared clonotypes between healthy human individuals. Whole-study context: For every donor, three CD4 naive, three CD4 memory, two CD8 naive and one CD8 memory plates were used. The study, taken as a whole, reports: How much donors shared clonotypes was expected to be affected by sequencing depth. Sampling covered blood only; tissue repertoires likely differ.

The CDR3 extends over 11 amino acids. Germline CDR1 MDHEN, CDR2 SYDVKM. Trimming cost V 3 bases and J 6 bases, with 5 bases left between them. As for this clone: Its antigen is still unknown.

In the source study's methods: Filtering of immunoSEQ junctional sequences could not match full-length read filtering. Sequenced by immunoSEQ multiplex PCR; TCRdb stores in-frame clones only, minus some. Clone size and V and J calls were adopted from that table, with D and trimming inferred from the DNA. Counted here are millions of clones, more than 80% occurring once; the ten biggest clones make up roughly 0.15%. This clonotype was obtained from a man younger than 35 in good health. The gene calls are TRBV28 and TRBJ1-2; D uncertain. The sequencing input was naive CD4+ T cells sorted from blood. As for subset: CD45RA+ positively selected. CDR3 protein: CASSFEDGYTF. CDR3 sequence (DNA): TGTGCCAGCAGTTTCGAGGATGGCTACACCTTC.